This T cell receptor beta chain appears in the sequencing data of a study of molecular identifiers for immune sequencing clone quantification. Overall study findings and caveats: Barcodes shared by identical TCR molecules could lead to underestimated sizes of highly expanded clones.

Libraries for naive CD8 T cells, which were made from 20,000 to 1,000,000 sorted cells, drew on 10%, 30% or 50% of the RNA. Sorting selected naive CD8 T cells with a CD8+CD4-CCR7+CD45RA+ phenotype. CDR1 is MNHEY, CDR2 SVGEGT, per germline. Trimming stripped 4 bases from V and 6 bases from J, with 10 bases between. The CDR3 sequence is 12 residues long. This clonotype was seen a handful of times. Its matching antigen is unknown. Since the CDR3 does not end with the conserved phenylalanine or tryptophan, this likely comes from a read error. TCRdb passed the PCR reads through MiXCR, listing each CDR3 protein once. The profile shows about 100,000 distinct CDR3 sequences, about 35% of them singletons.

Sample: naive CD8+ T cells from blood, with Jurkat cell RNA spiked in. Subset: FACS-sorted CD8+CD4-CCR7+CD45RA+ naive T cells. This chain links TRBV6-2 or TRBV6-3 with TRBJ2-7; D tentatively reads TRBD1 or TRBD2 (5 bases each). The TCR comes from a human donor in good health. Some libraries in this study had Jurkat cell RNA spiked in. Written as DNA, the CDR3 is TGTGCCAGCAGTTTGGCCGGGGCCGAGCAGTACTCC. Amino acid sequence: CASSLAGAEQYS.